A selection of T cell receptor beta chains follows, all from one sample in a study of blood T cell repertoires in COVID-19. Clones were read by immunoSEQ multiplex PCR, and TCRdb kept only the in-frame ones, dropping some. The data show over 200,000 clones, around 80% seen once. What was sequenced was peripheral blood. The receptors were gathered from a woman between 50 and 59 years old with acute or convalescent COVID-19. Each CDR3 is given with its conserved first and last residue. A D gene is named only where the DNA matches it firmly. Not every row has a clone size; where given, it reads once, few, many or a size class.

clone size,V gene,CDR3 length,D gene,J gene,CDR3 protein,CDR3 DNA
once,TRBV10-2,15,TRBD2,TRBJ2-3,CASNLGLAGADTQYF,TGCGCCAGCAACCTGGGACTAGCGGGAGCAGATACGCAGTATTTT
-,TRBV6-5,16,-,TRBJ1-2,CASSYSYGLTGYGYTF,TGTGCCAGCAGTTACTCGTATGGCCTCACGGGCTATGGCTACACCTTC
-,TRBV27,12,TRBD2,TRBJ2-3,CASRMGGDTQYF,TGTGCCAGCAGGATGGGGGGGGATACGCAGTATTTT
-,TRBV11-2,16,TRBD1,TRBJ1-1,CASSRGQGNFNTEAFF,TGTGCCAGCAGCCGCGGACAGGGAAACTTTAACACTGAAGCTTTCTTT
-,TRBV11-2,15,-,TRBJ2-3,CASSLMGRSKDTQYF,TGTGCCAGCAGCTTAATGGGGCGCTCGAAGGATACGCAGTATTTT
-,TRBV5-6,11,-,TRBJ1-3,CASSRGNTIYF,TGTGCCAGCAGCCGGGGGAACACCATATATTTT
-,TRBV7-3,16,TRBD2,TRBJ2-1,CASSQPPAGGGNEQFF,TGTGCCAGCAGCCAACCACCAGCGGGAGGGGGTAATGAGCAGTTCTTC
-,TRBV7-9,14,-,TRBJ2-3,CASSLGLSTDTQYF,TGTGCCAGCAGCTTAGGGCTGAGCACAGATACGCAGTATTTT
-,TRBV20-1,14,TRBD1,TRBJ2-7,CSASMTGATYEQYF,TGCAGTGCTAGTATGACAGGGGCTACCTACGAGCAGTACTTC
-,TRBV6-6,17,TRBD1,TRBJ2-6,CASRRQGPISGANVLTF,TGTGCCAGCAGACGACAGGGCCCGATCTCTGGGGCCAACGTCCTGACTTTC
-,TRBV28,14,-,TRBJ2-6,CASGLPSGANVLTF,TGTGCCAGCGGACTGCCCTCTGGGGCCAACGTCCTGACTTTC